The next 28 T cell receptor beta chains were all read from a single sample in a study of Ad26.COV2.S vaccination and SARS-CoV-2 variants (dated by TCRdb to the early 2020s). Read against the paper, the sample's treatment or condition label means: 15 to 20 received Ad26.COV2.S at low or high dose, single or two shots; 5 received placebo; per-sample allocation not given. Repertoires of vaccine and placebo recipients were sequenced from samples collected on day 63 after the first injection. The library was generated by the immunoSEQ multiplex PCR assay. Not all clones reach the TCRdb copy of this immuneACCESS table, which keeps in-frame sequences only. Checked studies attribute under half of the gap to unresolved V genes and leave the rest unexplained. The sample contains approximately 410,000 clones, 80% to 95% of them found a single time. The top ten constitute more than 1.5% of the sample. The input for sequencing was peripheral blood, taken in a trial of Ad26.COV2.S vaccine versus placebo. These receptors all stem from a person between 18 and 59 years old who received the Ad26.COV2.S COVID-19 vaccine or a placebo.

This chain connects TRBV18 to TRBJ2-7; TRBD2 aligns across 9 bases. Germline V gene sequence: CDR1 KGHSH, CDR2 LQKENI. Trimming at V came to 0 bases and at J to 3 bases, leaving 3 bases not matched to a gene. The CDR3 contains 15 residues. The CDR3 here is CASSPPEAGGYEQYF. For the CDR3, the DNA is TGTGCCAGCTCACCACCCGAAGCGGGGGGCTACGAGCAGTACTTC. Variable domain in full (rest from reference TRBV18 and TRBJ2-7): NAGVMQNPRHLVRRRGQEARLRCSPMKGHSHVYWYRQLPEEGLKFMVYLQKENIIDESGMPKERFSAEFPKEGPSILRIQQVVRGDSAAYFCASSPPEAGGYEQYFGPGTRLTVT.

This chain connects TRBV4-3 to TRBJ1-4, with D unresolved. V was pared by 1 base and J by 2 bases, with 11 bases between. The CDR3 runs to 16 residues. Germline CDR1 and CDR2: LGHNA and YSLEER. CDR3 nucleotide sequence: TGCGCCAGCAGCCAAGGCTTGGCGGCGACTAATGAAAAACTGTTTTTT. The encoded protein is CASSQGLAATNEKLFF.

This clone was detected a few times. The chain links TRBV2 to TRBJ2-7; 10 nucleotides align to TRBD1. CDR3 length: 14 residues. With 4 bases clipped from V and 4 bases from J, the junction kept 4 bases outside the gene matches. Germline CDR1 and CDR2: SNHLY and FYNNEI. The CDR3 coding sequence is TGTGCCAGCAGTGTGAGGACAGGGGGGTACGAGCAGTACTTC. It codes for CASSVRTGGYEQYF.

The CDR3 DNA is TGCGCCAGCAGCCAATCCGGGACAGCCAATGAAAAACTGTTTTTT. It translates to CASSQSGTANEKLFF. The rearrangement uses TRBV4-1 and TRBJ1-4, with 7 bases matching TRBD1. Germline V gene lookup returns CDR1 MGHRA and CDR2 YSYEKL. There are 15 residues in the CDR3. The V and J ends lost 2 bases and 5 bases, in that order; junction bases with no gene match: 5.

V usage is TRBV6-1 and J usage is TRBJ1-2, with D perhaps TRBD1 (5 bases). CDR3 length: 16 residues. CDR1 is MNHNS, CDR2 SASEGT, per germline. Trimming took off 2 bases at V and 0 bases at J, with 13 bases between the two ends. The CDR3 nucleotides read TGTGCCAGCAGTGAAAGGTCGGCCAGGGCTAACTATGGCTACACCTTC. Protein: CASSERSARANYGYTF.

The V call is TRBV7-9, the J call TRBJ2-2; 10 bases are shared with TRBD2. Germline CDR1 SEHNR, CDR2 FQNEAQ (reference sequence). J lost 6 bases, V lost 6 bases, and 10 bases had no gene match. CDR3 size: 16 residues. CDR3 amino acids: CASRYDSGGSSGELFF. As DNA, the CDR3 is TGTGCCAGCAGATACGATAGCGGGGGGAGTTCCGGGGAGCTGTTTTTT.

The V call is TRBV30, the J call TRBJ1-5, with D hard to call. Germline V CDR1 and CDR2: GTSNPN, SVGIG (reference sequence). CDR3 size: 14 residues. Trimming shortened V by 0 bases and J by 0 bases, and 6 bases separated the two germline ends. In nucleotides, the CDR3 is TGTGCCTGGAGTGTAGATGGTAGCAATCAGCCCCAGCATTTT. Translating it yields CAWSVDGSNQPQHF.

This clone was detected only a few times. The chain employs TRBV6-5 and TRBJ1-2; D is possibly TRBD1 (5 bases). Germline V lookup: CDR1 MNHEY, CDR2 SVGAGI. V lost 2 bases and J 6 bases, leaving 10 bases between the germline ends. The CDR3 is 13 residues long. CDR3 DNA sequence: TGTGCCAGCAGTTACACCGGGACCAATGGCTACACCTTC. Translation gives CASSYTGTNGYTF.

This clone has a single count. Sequence at one end of the junction differs from germline and may be a read error. The gene calls are TRBV6-5 and TRBJ2-7; D unresolved. CDR3 length equals 11 residues. Looked up from germline, CDR1 is MNHEY and CDR2 is SVGAGI. The CDR3 spells CASSHSVEQYF. The CDR3, as DNA: TGTGCCAGCAGTCACTCGGTCGAGCAGTACTTC.

J is TRBJ1-2 and V is TRBV7-9; D remains ambiguous. Germline CDR1 is SEHNR and CDR2 is FQNEAQ (reference sequence). V lost 7 bases, J lost 2 bases, and 8 bases lay in between. There are 12 residues in the CDR3. CDR3 residues: CASTQQNYGYTF. In DNA form, the CDR3 reads TGTGCCAGCACCCAGCAGAACTATGGCTACACCTTC. Looking up the rest from reference TRBV7-9 and TRBJ1-2 gives the full variable domain: DTGVSQNPRHKITKRGQNVTFRCDPISEHNRLYWYRQTLGQGPEFLTYFQNEAQLEKSRLLSDRFSAERPKGSFSTLEIQRTEQGDSAMYLCASTQQNYGYTFGSGTRLTVV.

Here the CDR3 DNA reads TGTGCCAGCAGCCTTCGGACCGCGCACAATGAGCAGTTCTTC. Translation gives CASSLRTAHNEQFF. The chain has TRBV3-1 (or the pseudogene TRBV3-2) and TRBJ2-1, with D hard to call. This CDR3 is 14 amino acids long. V was trimmed by 4 bases and J by 5 bases, leaving 12 bases between them. CDR1 is LGHDT, CDR2 YNNKEL, per germline (reference sequence).

This clone was seen only a few times. The V gene is TRBV30, the J gene TRBJ1-5; no firm D call. V shed 0 bases and J shed 3 bases, with 6 bases lying between them. Germline loops: CDR1 GTSNPN, CDR2 SVGIG (reference sequence). The CDR3 extends over 13 amino acids. The CDR3 DNA reads TGTGCCTGGAGTGTACAGTACAATCAGCCCCAGCATTTT. It specifies CAWSVQYNQPQHF.

This chain uses TRBV11-2 with TRBJ1-4, with TRBD1 as a possible D gene (6 bases). The germline gives CDR1 SGHAT, CDR2 FQNNGV. The CDR3 extends over 16 amino acids. Trimming took 0 bases from V and 7 from J, leaving 15 bases between them. CDR3 protein: CASSLDDGGVGEKLFF. CDR3 DNA: TGTGCCAGCAGCTTAGATGATGGGGGCGTGGGTGAAAAACTGTTTTTT.

The chain combines TRBV5-6 with TRBJ2-7; tentatively, D is TRBD1 (5 bases). Germline CDR1 reads SGHDT; CDR2 reads YYEEEE. V was shortened by 2 bases and J by 2 bases, with 8 bases between the two germline ends. The CDR3 extends over 13 amino acids. The CDR3 region is CASSFDRAYEQYF. CDR3 DNA sequence: TGTGCCAGCAGCTTTGACAGAGCCTACGAGCAGTACTTC.

This rearrangement joins TRBV4-1 to TRBJ2-7, with D possibly being TRBD1 (6 bases). Trimming stripped 1 base from V and 2 bases from J, with 12 bases between. The CDR3 has 15 amino acids. CDR1 and CDR2 (germline): MGHRA, YSYEKL. CDR3 loop: CASSQVKGQTYEQYF. CDR3 nucleotides: TGCGCCAGCAGCCAAGTGAAAGGACAGACCTACGAGCAGTACTTC.

The rearrangement links TRBV28 to TRBJ2-5; weak D call: TRBD2 (7 bases). CDR1 and CDR2 from the germline V gene are MDHEN and SYDVKM. CDR3 length: 13 residues. Trimming took 6 bases from V and 4 from J, leaving 12 bases between them. In DNA form, the CDR3 reads TGTGCCAGCAGCGACGGGGGGCGAGAGACCCAGTACTTC. Translated: CASSDGGRETQYF.

The table lists this clone with a few counts. The chain carries TRBV19 and TRBJ1-2; D gene uncertain. The V gene's germline CDR1 is LNHDA and CDR2 SQIVND (reference sequence). The V and J ends lost 3 bases and 5 bases respectively, with 7 bases between them. The length of the CDR3 is 12 residues. As DNA, the CDR3 is TGTGCCAGTAGTATCAGTTATTATGGCTACACCTTC. Translation: CASSISYYGYTF.

The rearrangement links TRBV5-1 to TRBJ2-5, with D perhaps TRBD1 (5 bases). Germline CDR1 and CDR2: SGHRS and YFSETQ. Trimming removed 4 bases at V and 7 bases at J, with 23 bases between. The CDR3 extends over 16 amino acids. The CDR3 DNA follows: TGCGCCAGCAGCAGGAAAACAGTCGACCAGGGCGGGACCCAGTACTTC. Translation: CASSRKTVDQGGTQYF.

This clone was seen once. This rearrangement joins TRBV28 to TRBJ2-7; TRBD1 aligns across 7 bases. The germline CDR1 and CDR2 sequences are MDHEN and SYDVKM. The ends lost 1 base at V and 6 bases at J; junction bases unmatched: 9. CDR3 length equals 15 residues. The CDR3 region has the DNA TGTGCCAGCAGTTTATTAACAGGGGCAAGAGGCGAGCAGTACTTC. It yields the protein CASSLLTGARGEQYF.

This chain joins TRBV15 and TRBJ1-1; D is unresolved. The CDR3 extends over 13 amino acids. Trimming removed 3 bases at V and 8 bases at J, with 13 bases between. Germline CDR1 is LNHNV and CDR2 is YYDKDF (reference sequence). CDR3 in DNA: TGTGCCACCAGCAGTAGGGTTAGCGAAGAAGCTTTCTTT. Amino acid sequence: CATSSRVSEEAFF.

The chain is built from TRBV6-2 or TRBV6-3 and TRBJ1-1, with D perhaps matching TRBD1 (5 bases). Germline lookup yields CDR1 MNHEY and CDR2 SVGEGT. V was pared by 3 bases and J by 2 bases, with 16 bases between. CDR3 length: 16 amino acids. The CDR3 nucleotides are TGTGCCAGCAGTTATAGGAGGCGATGGGGCAACACTGAAGCTTTCTTT. Translation gives CASSYRRRWGNTEAFF.

V and J are TRBV9 and TRBJ2-5; 8 bases are shared with TRBD2. J lost 5 bases, V lost 4 bases, and 7 bases had no gene match. Germline CDR1 SGDLS, CDR2 YYNGEE. The CDR3 is 14 amino acids. The chain's CDR3 is CASSRPGGLETQYF. As DNA, the CDR3 is TGTGCCAGCAGCCGACCGGGGGGGCTGGAGACCCAGTACTTC. Full variable domain (outside the CDR3, taken from reference TRBV9 and TRBJ2-5): DSGVTQTPKHLITATGQRVTLRCSPRSGDLSVYWYQQSLDQGLQFLIQYYNGEERAKGNILERFSAQQFPDLHSELNLSSLELGDSALYFCASSRPGGLETQYFGPGTRLLVL.

This rearrangement joins TRBV6-6 to TRBJ1-5, with 12 bases matching TRBD1. V was clipped by 6 bases and J by 6 bases; unmatched bases: 3. Germline CDR1 is MNHNY and CDR2 is SVGAGI (reference sequence). This CDR3 spans 14 amino acids. The CDR3 region is CASSRDRGLQPQHF. In nucleotides, the CDR3 is TGTGCCAGCAGCCGGGACAGGGGGCTTCAGCCCCAGCATTTT.

The rearrangement uses TRBV6-5 and TRBJ2-7; D uncertain. Between the trimmed V and J ends, which lost 5 bases and 4 bases, there was a span of 9 bases. The CDR3 sequence is 12 residues long. The V gene's germline CDR1 is MNHEY and CDR2 SVGAGI. The CDR3 coding sequence is TGTGCCAGCAGTCGAACCACATACGAGCAGTACTTC. Translation gives CASSRTTYEQYF.

This chain uses TRBV19 with TRBJ2-2, with 15 bases matching TRBD2. The ends lost 6 bases at V and 0 bases at J; junction bases unmatched: 8. The CDR3 has 19 residues. CDR1 and CDR2 from the germline V gene are LNHDA and SQIVND (reference sequence). CDR3 region: CASSPTGLAGGTNTGELFF. The CDR3 bases are TGTGCCAGTAGCCCAACGGGACTAGCGGGGGGTACGAACACCGGGGAGCTGTTTTTT.

V is TRBV7-9 and J is TRBJ2-7; no clear D gene. CDR1 and CDR2 from the germline V gene are SEHNR and FQNEAQ (reference sequence). The CDR3 consists of 16 residues. V was cut by 0 bases and J by 0 bases, with 12 bases left in between. CDR3 nucleotides: TGTGCCAGCAGCTTAGCGCGCGGTTGGAGCTCCTACGAGCAGTACTTC. Translated: CASSLARGWSSYEQYF.

This clone was seen more than once but under ten times. The chain combines TRBV6-6 with TRBJ1-5; weak D call: TRBD1 (6 bases). Trimming left V 3 bases short and J 5 bases short, with 11 bases between. In germline, CDR1 is MNHNY, CDR2 SVGAGI (reference sequence). There are 14 residues in the CDR3. Written as DNA, the CDR3 is TGTGCCAGCAGTTATGAGGGGGGCTATCAGCCCCAGCATTTT. Amino acids: CASSYEGGYQPQHF.

The rearrangement uses TRBV7-9 and TRBJ1-1; 9 nucleotides line up with TRBD1. Germline V gives CDR1 SEHNR, CDR2 FQNEAQ (reference sequence). Trimming took 3 bases from V and 4 from J; bases not matched to a gene: 3. The CDR3 has 14 residues. CDR3 nucleotides: TGTGCCAGCAGCTTTGGGACAGGGTTCACTGAAGCTTTCTTT. Its translation: CASSFGTGFTEAFF.